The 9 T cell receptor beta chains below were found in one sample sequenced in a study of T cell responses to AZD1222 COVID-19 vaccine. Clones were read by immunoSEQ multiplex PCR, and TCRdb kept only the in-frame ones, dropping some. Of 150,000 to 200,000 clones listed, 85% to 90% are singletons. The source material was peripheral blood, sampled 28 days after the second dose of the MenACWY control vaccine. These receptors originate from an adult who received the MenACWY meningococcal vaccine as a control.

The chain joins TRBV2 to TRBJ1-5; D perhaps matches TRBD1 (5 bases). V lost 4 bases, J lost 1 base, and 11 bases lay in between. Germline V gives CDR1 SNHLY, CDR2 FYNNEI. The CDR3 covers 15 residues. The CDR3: CASSGRGSSNQPQHF. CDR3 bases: TGTGCCAGCAGTGGCCGGGGGAGCAGCAATCAGCCCCAGCATTTT.

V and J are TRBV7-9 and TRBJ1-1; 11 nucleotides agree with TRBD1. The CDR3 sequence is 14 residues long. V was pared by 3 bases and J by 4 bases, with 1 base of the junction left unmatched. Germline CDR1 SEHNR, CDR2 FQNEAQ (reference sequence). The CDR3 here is CASSLDRGRTEAFF. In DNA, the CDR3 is TGTGCCAGCAGCTTGGACAGGGGGCGCACTGAAGCTTTCTTT.

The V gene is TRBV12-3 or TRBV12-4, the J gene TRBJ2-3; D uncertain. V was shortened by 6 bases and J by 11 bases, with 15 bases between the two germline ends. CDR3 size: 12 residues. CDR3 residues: CASSAYSFRQYF. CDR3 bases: TGTGCCAGCAGCGCATATAGCTTTAGGCAGTATTTT.

CDR3 coding DNA: TGCAGTGCTAGTGGGCAGCAAGAGACCCAGTACTTC. As protein: CSASGQQETQYF. This rearrangement joins TRBV20-1 to TRBJ2-5; D gene uncertain. The CDR3 runs to 12 residues. Per germline, CDR1 DFQATT and CDR2 SNEGSKA (reference sequence). Trimming pared 3 bases from V and 2 bases from J, leaving 7 bases between.

Here the CDR3 reads CAWSATGIRGSPLHF. In nucleotides, the CDR3 is TGTGCCTGGAGTGCTACCGGGATCAGGGGATCACCCCTCCACTTT. The rearrangement uses TRBV30 and TRBJ1-6, with D perhaps TRBD1 (6 bases). Trimming shortened V by 1 base and J by 10 bases, and 17 bases separated the two germline ends. CDR3 length: 15 residues. Per the germline V gene, CDR1 is GTSNPN and CDR2 is SVGIG (reference sequence).

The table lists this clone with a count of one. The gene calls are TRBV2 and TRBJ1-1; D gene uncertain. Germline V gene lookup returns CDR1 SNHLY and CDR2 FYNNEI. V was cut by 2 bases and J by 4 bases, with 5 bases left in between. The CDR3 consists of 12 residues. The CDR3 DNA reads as TGTGCCAGCAGTGAAAGGATCACTGAAGCTTTCTTT. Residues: CASSERITEAFF.

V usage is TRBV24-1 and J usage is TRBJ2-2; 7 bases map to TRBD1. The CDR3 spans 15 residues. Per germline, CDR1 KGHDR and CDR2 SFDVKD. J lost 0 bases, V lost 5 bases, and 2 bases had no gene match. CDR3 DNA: TGTGCCACCAGTGTTGGGACAGCGAACACCGGGGAGCTGTTTTTT. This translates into CATSVGTANTGELFF.

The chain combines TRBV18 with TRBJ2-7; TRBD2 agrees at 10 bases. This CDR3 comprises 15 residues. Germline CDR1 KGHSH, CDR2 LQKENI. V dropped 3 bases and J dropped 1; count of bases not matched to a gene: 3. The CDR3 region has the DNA TGTGCCAGCTCACCTCTAGCGGGAGCTTCCTACGAGCAGTACTTC. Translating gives CASSPLAGASYEQYF. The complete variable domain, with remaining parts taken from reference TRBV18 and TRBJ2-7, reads NAGVMQNPRHLVRRRGQEARLRCSPMKGHSHVYWYRQLPEEGLKFMVYLQKENIIDESGMPKERFSAEFPKEGPSILRIQQVVRGDSAAYFCASSPLAGASYEQYFGPGTRLTVT.

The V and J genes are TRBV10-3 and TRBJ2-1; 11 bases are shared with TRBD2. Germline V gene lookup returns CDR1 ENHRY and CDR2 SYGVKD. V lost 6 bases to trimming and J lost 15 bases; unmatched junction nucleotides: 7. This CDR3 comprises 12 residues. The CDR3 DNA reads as TGTGCCATCAGATTTGGGACTAGCGGTATGTTCTTC. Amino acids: CAIRFGTSGMFF.